The next 3 T cell receptor beta chains were all read from a single sample in a study of T-cell reconstitution after alpha-beta-depleted transplantation in children. Unique molecular identifiers were incorporated when the TCRbeta library was constructed. TCRdb independently ran MiXCR on the PCR reads; one entry per CDR3 protein. The data show roughly 100,000 distinct CDR3 sequences, approximately 8% seen once. The material was PBMCs, obtained before TCRalphabeta/CD19-depleted stem cell transplant. Source of these receptors: a boy aged 2 to 10 with acute lymphoblastic leukemia, due to receive a stem cell transplant.

The V gene is TRBV5-4, the J gene TRBJ2-7; 11 bases agree with TRBD2. Germline CDR1 and CDR2: SGHNT and YYREEE (reference sequence). The CDR3 has 17 residues. V lost 0 bases and J lost 2; bases outside the gene matches: 7. CDR3 sequence reads: CASSLGLAGGLAYEQYF. CDR3 nucleotide sequence: TGTGCCAGCAGCTTGGGGCTAGCGGGGGGCCTGGCCTACGAGCAGTACTTC.

This clonotype was seen many times. The chain employs TRBV15 and TRBJ2-1, with D perhaps matching TRBD2 (5 bases). The V end was cut by 0 bases, the J end by 9 bases, with 9 bases between. The CDR3 has 13 amino acids. Germline CDR1 reads LNHNV; CDR2 reads YYDKDF (reference sequence). CDR3 loop: CATSRDYGVEQFF. CDR3 bases: TGTGCCACCAGCAGAGATTACGGGGTTGAGCAGTTCTTC. Complete variable domain (other parts from reference TRBV15 and TRBJ2-1): DAMVIQNPRYQVTQFGKPVTLSCSQTLNHNVMYWYQQKSSQAPKLLFHYYDKDFNNEADTPDNFQSRRPNTSFCFLDIRSPGLGDTAMYLCATSRDYGVEQFFGPGTRLTVL.

This chain's CDR3 is CASSRGTGVNTEAFF. CDR3 bases: TGTGCCAGCAGCCGCGGGACAGGGGTGAACACTGAAGCTTTCTTT. The chain combines TRBV7-2 with TRBJ1-1; TRBD1 matches at 10 bases. CDR3 size: 15 residues. Germline V gene data show CDR1 as SGHTA and CDR2 as FQGNSA. J gave up 0 bases and V 5 bases, and 3 bases lay outside the gene matches.